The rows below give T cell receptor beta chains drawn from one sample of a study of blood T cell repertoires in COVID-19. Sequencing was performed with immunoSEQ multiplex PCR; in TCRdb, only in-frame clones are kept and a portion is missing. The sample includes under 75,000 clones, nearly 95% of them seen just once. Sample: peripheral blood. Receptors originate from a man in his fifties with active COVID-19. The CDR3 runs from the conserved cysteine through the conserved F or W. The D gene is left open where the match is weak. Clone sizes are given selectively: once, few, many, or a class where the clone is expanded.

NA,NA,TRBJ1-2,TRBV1,CTSSPTIQRSNYGYTF,TGCACCAGCAGCCCCACGATACAGCGGTCTAACTATGGCTACACCTTC
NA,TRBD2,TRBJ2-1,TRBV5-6,CASRFGLAGGSYNEQFF,TGTGCCAGCAGATTTGGACTAGCGGGGGGCTCCTACAATGAGCAGTTCTTC
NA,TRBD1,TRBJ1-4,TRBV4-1,CASSQGNGQGSEKLFF,TGCGCCAGCAGCCAGGGGAACGGACAGGGGTCTGAAAAACTGTTTTTT
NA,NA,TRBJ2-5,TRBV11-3,CASSLDAPGTQYF,TGTGCCAGCAGCTTAGACGCTCCAGGGACCCAGTACTTC
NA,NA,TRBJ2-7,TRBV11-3,CASSHRGNEQYF,TGTGCCAGCAGCCACCGTGGCAACGAGCAGTACTTC
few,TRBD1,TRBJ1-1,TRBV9,CASRPTGATEAFF,TGTGCCAGCAGGCCAACAGGGGCTACTGAAGCTTTCTTT
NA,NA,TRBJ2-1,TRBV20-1,CSASPGTRNEQFF,TGCAGTGCTAGTCCCGGGACTCGAAATGAGCAGTTCTTC
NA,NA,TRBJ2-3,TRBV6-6,CASSFPGILGTDTQYF,TGTGCCAGCAGTTTCCCCGGGATACTTGGCACAGATACGCAGTATTTT
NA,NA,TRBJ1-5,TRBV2,CASMRDSNQPQHF,TGTGCCAGCATGAGGGATAGCAATCAGCCCCAGCATTTT
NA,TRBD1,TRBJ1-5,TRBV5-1,CASSPGTGNQPQHF,TGCGCCAGCAGCCCCGGGACAGGCAATCAGCCCCAGCATTTT
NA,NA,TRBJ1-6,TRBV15,CATSRDRGHPTF,TGTGCCACCAGCAGAGATCGTGGACATCCCACTTTC
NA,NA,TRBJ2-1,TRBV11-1,CASSPGTGLYNEQFF,TGTGCCAGCAGCCCCGGGACTGGGCTATACAATGAGCAGTTCTTC
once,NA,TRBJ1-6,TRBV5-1,CASSLAGPRYNSPLHF,TGCGCCAGCAGCTTGGCAGGGCCGCGATATAATTCACCCCTCCACTTT
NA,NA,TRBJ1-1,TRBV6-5,CASSYSGINTEAFF,TGTGCCAGCAGTTACTCCGGGATAAACACTGAAGCTTTCTTT
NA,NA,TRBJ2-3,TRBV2,CASCRREGVDTQYF,TGTGCCAGCTGCCGGCGGGAAGGGGTCGATACGCAGTATTTT
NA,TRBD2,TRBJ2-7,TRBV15,CATSLRLAGEQYF,TGTGCCACCAGCTTGCGACTAGCGGGGGAGCAGTACTTC
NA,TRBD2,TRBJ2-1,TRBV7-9,CASRRSGGVPNEQFF,TGTGCCAGCAGGCGAAGCGGGGGAGTACCTAATGAGCAGTTCTTC
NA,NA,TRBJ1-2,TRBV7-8,CASSLGTQLTYDGYTF,TGTGCCAGCAGCTTAGGGACTCAATTAACTTACGATGGCTACACCTTC
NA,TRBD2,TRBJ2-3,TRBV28,CASRVAGTSTDTQYF,TGTGCCAGCAGAGTAGCGGGAACTAGCACAGATACGCAGTATTTT
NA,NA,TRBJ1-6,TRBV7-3,CASTSRDKTHRGNSPLHF,TGTGCCAGCACCTCCCGGGATAAAACACACCGAGGGAATTCACCCCTCCACTTT
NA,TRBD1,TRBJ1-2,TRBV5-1,CASSSGGTVIYGYTF,TGCGCCAGCAGCTCAGGGGGGACAGTGATCTATGGCTACACCTTC
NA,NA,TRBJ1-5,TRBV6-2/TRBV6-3,CASSYSSGPQHF,TGTGCCAGCAGTTACTCGAGCGGGCCCCAGCATTTT
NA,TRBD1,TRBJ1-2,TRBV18,CASSLDRAGGDYGYTF,TGTGCCAGCTCACTTGACAGGGCAGGAGGAGACTATGGCTACACCTTC
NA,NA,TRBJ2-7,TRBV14,CASSQGYREIHEQYF,TGTGCCAGCAGCCAAGGCTACAGGGAAATCCACGAGCAGTACTTC